The 15 T cell receptor beta chains below were found in one sample sequenced in a study of tumor-infiltrating lymphocytes in primary liver carcinoma. From around 500 ng of total RNA, TCR beta-specific cDNA was reverse-transcribed using a constant-region primer. Each TCR beta library was derived from three nested multiplex PCR rounds that employed slightly modified ARM-PCR. Both of the initial two PCR rounds ran for approximately 11 cycles and employed TRBV1-TRBV30 forward primers alongside a C-beta reverse primer. TCRdb used MiXCR to reprocess the multiplex PCR reads, holding one entry per CDR3 protein. The sample lists around 71,000 distinct CDR3 sequences, 71% occurring once. Joint extraction of RNA and DNA used roughly 20-33 mg of bulk tissue that was unsorted. Sequenced material: liver tumor tissue from sampling region 4. The subset denotes: tumor region T4, right-lateral pole. The origin of the receptors is a woman between 55 and 75 years old with primary liver carcinoma and hepatitis B virus infection.

In its sample, this clonotype was seen a few times. An end of the junction differs from the germline gene, which may be a read error. The V call is TRBV28, the J call TRBJ2-7; maybe TRBD2 (5 bases). This CDR3 is 16 amino acids long. Germline V gene sequence: CDR1 MDHEN, CDR2 SYDVKM. The CDR3 here is CASSPGVDYRAYERYF. CDR3 nucleotide sequence: TGTGCCAGCAGTCCCGGGGTGGATTACAGAGCTTACGAGCGGTACTTC.

This clonotype was found once. Given the absence of the conserved phenylalanine or tryptophan at the CDR3 end, a read error is likely. The DNA is omitted, as the CDR3 cannot be located on it reliably, and the CDR3 follows TCRdb's listing. The rearrangement uses TRBV11-1 and TRBJ2-3; TRBD1 is the table's D call, not checked against the DNA. Germline V gives CDR1 SGHAT, CDR2 FQDESV (reference sequence). Inclusive of both ends, the CDR3 amounts to 14 amino acids. The chain's CDR3 is CASSLRQRPGESHY.

About this clonotype: One end of the junction does not line up with germline, which may come from a read error. The chain joins TRBV5-1 to TRBJ2-1, with D unclear. The germline V gene encodes CDR1 SGHRS and CDR2 YFSETQ. The CDR3 spans 16 residues. CDR3 sequence (DNA): TGCGCCAGTAGCTTCCTCGGTGCAGTCGCCTACAATGAGCAGTTCTTC. It translates to CASSFLGAVAYNEQFF.

On this clonotype: A junction boundary mismatches the germline segment, possibly from a read error. The gene calls are TRBV6-5 and TRBJ2-1; 8 nucleotides match TRBD2. CDR3 length: 13 residues. In germline, CDR1 is MNHEY, CDR2 SVGAGI. CDR3 residues: CASRRGGRDEQLF. In nucleotides, the CDR3 is TGTGCCAGCAGACGGGGGGGAAGGGATGAGCAGTTATTC.

V and J are TRBV25-1 and TRBJ1-1; D perhaps matches TRBD1 (5 bases). CDR3 size: 13 residues. Trimming removed 3 bases at V and 7 bases at J, with 12 bases between. The V gene's germline CDR1 is MGHDK and CDR2 SYGVNS. This CDR3 is CASSEMGHSEAFF. DNA of the CDR3: TGTGCCAGCAGTGAGATGGGGCACAGTGAAGCTTTCTTT.

For this clonotype: Sequence at one end of the junction differs from germline and may be a read error. This rearrangement joins TRBV12-3 or TRBV12-4 to TRBJ1-5; D not certain. The CDR3 is 14 residues long. CDR3 nucleotides: TGTGCCAGCAGCGATAAAGGTAGCCATCAGCCCCAGCACTTT. It yields the protein CASSDKGSHQPQHF.

As for this clonotype: An end of the junction does not agree with germline; a read error may underlie this. This chain uses TRBV29-1 with TRBJ2-5; 7 positions match TRBD1. The CDR3 spans 12 residues. Germline assignment: CDR1 SQVTM and CDR2 ANQGSEA. In DNA, the CDR3 is TGCAGGGTTGATGTGGGGACAGAGACTCAGTACTTC. It is translated as CRVDVGTETQYF.

A remark on this clonotype: Here the CDR3 omits its conserved ending phenylalanine or tryptophan, so a read error is the likely source. The chain joins TRBV12-3 or TRBV12-4 to TRBJ1-5; D unclear. V lost 2 bases, J lost 0 bases, and 11 bases lay in between. The CDR3 has 16 amino acids. The CDR3 sequence: CASSLLRVNSNQPQHL. CDR3 bases: TGTGCCAGCAGTTTATTAAGGGTGAATAGCAATCAGCCCCAGCATTTG.

A remark on this clonotype: The junction and the germline gene differ at one end; a read error may be behind it. The chain uses TRBV29-1 and TRBJ2-2; TRBD1 agrees at 9 bases. CDR3 size: 13 residues. The germline CDR1 and CDR2 sequences are SQVTM and ANQGSEA. The CDR3 here is CSSRTGETRELFF. For the CDR3, the DNA is TGCAGCTCTCGGACAGGGGAGACCAGGGAGCTGTTCTTT.

This clonotype is a singleton in its sample. An end of the junction does not agree with germline; a read error may underlie this. The V call is TRBV5-1, the J call TRBJ2-4, with 11 bases lining up with TRBD2. The germline gives CDR1 SGHRS, CDR2 YFSETQ. This CDR3 contains 15 residues. CDR3 protein: CVSTETSGTKDIQYF. The CDR3 bases are TGCGTCAGCACCGAGACTAGCGGGACGAAAGACATTCAGTACTTC.

This clonotype appeared a single time. The junction does not match germline at one end; this may be a read error. V is TRBV11-1 and J is TRBJ2-3, with TRBD2 matching 9 bases. Germline-derived CDR1 and CDR2 are SGHAT and FQDESV (reference sequence). There are 14 residues in the CDR3. The CDR3, as DNA: TGTGTCAGCAGCTTAAGGCAACGTGCGGGAGGGCCTCACTTT. It translates to CVSSLRQRAGGPHF.

As for this clonotype: Its ends do not fully match the called genes, so a read error is possible. V usage is TRBV6-1 and J usage is TRBJ2-3, with 9 bases fitting TRBD2. Germline V lookup: CDR1 MNHNS, CDR2 SASEGT. The CDR3 consists of 15 residues. The CDR3 DNA follows: TGCGCCAGCAATACTGAAATTGCGGGAGGGGATACGCAGTATTTT. Protein product: CASNTEIAGGDTQYF.

Comments on this clonotype: Given a much more abundant clone one base away, this may be a read error. The gene calls are TRBV28 and TRBJ2-7, with 7 bases matching TRBD2. V lost 5 bases to trimming and J lost 9 bases; unmatched junction nucleotides: 7. This CDR3 comprises 12 residues. The germline V gene has CDR1 MDHEN and CDR2 SYDVKM. This CDR3 is CASSRIGRVQYF. CDR3 bases: TGTGCCAGCAGTCGAATAGGGAGGGTGCAGTACTTC.

The chain joins TRBV7-8 to TRBJ2-5, with no clear D. From germline, CDR1 is SGHVS and CDR2 FQNEAQ. This CDR3 spans 17 amino acids. Trimming removed 2 bases at V and 1 base at J, with 17 bases between. CDR3 coding DNA: TGTGCCAGCAGCTTACGTGGCTGGGCGGTGACCCAAGAGACCCAGTACTTC. Translating it yields CASSLRGWAVTQETQYF. Together with reference TRBV7-8 and TRBJ2-5, the CDR3 gives the full variable domain: GAGVSQSPRYKVAKRGQDVALRCDPISGHVSLFWYQQALGQGPEFLTYFQNEAQLDKSGLPSDRFFAERPEGSVSTLKIQRTQQEDSAVYLCASSLRGWAVTQETQYFGPGTRLLVL.

Of note for this clonotype: The conserved phenylalanine or tryptophan normally closing the CDR3 is absent here, so this likely arose from a read error. The chain recombines TRBV6-1 with TRBJ2-2; D is uncertain. The V end lost 11 bases, the J end lost 4 bases, and 11 bases lay between the germline ends. The germline V gene has CDR1 MNHNS and CDR2 SASEGT. CDR3 length equals 12 residues. CDR3 sequence (DNA): TGTGCCTGCTCTAGGCTCACCGGGGAGCTGTTTTCC. It codes for CACSRLTGELFS.